The clone carrying this T cell receptor beta chain was detected a few times. As yet, its antigen is unknown. The entry originates in a study of Ad26.COV2.S vaccination and SARS-CoV-2 variants. General study results and limits: Vaccine and placebo recipients had comparable breadth of non-spike TCRs. Substantial response breadth was reportedly seen for spike-specific CD8+ and CD4+ T cells after vaccination.

The CDR3 contains 17 residues. Germline CDR1 and CDR2: SGHNT and YYREEE (reference sequence). The J segment lost 0 bases and the V segment lost 4 bases, leaving 13 bases of the junction unmatched. Treatment defined: roughly 20 received Ad26.COV2.S at low or high dose, single or two shots; about 5 received placebo; per-sample allocation not given. It was on day 63 after the first vaccine or placebo injection that samples were taken. Produced via immunoSEQ multiplex PCR; TCRdb's table is partial and in-frame only. The table lists some 300,000 clones, around four fifths of them singletons. The sample consisted of peripheral blood, taken in a trial of Ad26.COV2.S vaccine versus placebo. This TCR derives from a person between 18 and 65 years old who received the Ad26.COV2.S COVID-19 vaccine or a placebo. The chain employs TRBV5-4 and TRBJ2-7, with TRBD2 matching over 7 bases. The CDR3: CASSDSSVRGSSYEQYF. CDR3 nucleotides: TGTGCCAGCAGCGACTCGTCCGTGCGGGGGAGCTCCTACGAGCAGTACTTC.